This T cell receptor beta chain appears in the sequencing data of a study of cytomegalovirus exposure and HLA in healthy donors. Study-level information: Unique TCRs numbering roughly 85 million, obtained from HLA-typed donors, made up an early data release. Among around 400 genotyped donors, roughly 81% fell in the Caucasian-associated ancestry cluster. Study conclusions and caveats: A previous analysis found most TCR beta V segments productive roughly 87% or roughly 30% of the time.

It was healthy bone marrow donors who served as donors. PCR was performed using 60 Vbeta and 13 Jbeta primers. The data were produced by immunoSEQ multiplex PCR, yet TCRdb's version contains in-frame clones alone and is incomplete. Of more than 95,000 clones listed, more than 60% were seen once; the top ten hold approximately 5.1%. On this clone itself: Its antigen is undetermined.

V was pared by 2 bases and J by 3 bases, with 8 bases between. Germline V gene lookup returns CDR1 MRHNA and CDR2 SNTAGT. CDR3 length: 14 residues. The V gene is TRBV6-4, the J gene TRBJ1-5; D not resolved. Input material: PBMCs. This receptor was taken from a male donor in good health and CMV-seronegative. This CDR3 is CASSDSHTNQPQHF. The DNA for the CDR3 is TGTGCCAGCAGTGACAGCCATACCAATCAGCCCCAGCATTTT.